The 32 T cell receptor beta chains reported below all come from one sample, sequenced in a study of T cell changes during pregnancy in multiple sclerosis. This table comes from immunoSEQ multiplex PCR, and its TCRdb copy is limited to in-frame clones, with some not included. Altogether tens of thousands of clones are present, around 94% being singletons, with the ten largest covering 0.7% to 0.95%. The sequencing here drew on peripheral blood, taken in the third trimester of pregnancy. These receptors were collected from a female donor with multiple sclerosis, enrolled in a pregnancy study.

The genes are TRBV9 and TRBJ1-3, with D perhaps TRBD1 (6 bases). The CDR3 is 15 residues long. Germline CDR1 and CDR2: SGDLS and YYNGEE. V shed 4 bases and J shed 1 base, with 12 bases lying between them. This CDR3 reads CASSTYRVSGNTIYF. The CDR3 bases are TGTGCCAGCAGCACCTACAGGGTTTCTGGAAACACCATATATTTT.

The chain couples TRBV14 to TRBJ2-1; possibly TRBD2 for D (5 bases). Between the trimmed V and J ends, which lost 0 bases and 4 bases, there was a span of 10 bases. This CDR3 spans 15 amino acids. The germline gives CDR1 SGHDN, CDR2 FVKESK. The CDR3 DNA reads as TGTGCCAGCAGCCAAGAGCGGGTAATATACAATGAGCAGTTCTTC. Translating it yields CASSQERVIYNEQFF.

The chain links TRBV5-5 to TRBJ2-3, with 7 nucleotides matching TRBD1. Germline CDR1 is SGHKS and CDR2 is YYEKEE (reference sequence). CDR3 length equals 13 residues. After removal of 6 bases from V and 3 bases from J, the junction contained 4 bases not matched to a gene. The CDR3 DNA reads TGTGCCAGCACAGGGACAGCGACAGATACGCAGTATTTT. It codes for CASTGTATDTQYF.

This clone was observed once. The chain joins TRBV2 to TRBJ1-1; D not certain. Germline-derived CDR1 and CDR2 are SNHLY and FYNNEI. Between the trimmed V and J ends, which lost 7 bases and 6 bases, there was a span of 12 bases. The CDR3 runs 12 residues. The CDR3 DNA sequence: TGTGCCAGCACCCAGGTTAATCCTGAAGCTTTCTTT. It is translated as CASTQVNPEAFF.

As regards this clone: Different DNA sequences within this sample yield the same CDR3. The CDR3 nucleotides read TGTGCCAGCAGCTTAGTTCTAGCTGGGGAGACCCAGTACTTC. Translation: CASSLVLAGETQYF. The chain joins TRBV7-2 to TRBJ2-5; weak D call: TRBD2 (5 bases). V was trimmed by 1 base and J by 5 bases, leaving 11 bases between them. CDR1 and CDR2 from the germline V gene are SGHTA and FQGNSA. This CDR3 has 14 residues.

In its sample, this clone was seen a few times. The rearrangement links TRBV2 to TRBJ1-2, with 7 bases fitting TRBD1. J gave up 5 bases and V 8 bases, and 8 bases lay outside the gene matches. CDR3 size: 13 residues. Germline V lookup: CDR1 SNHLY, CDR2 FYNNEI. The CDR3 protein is CASARQGPYGYTF. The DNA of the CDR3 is TGTGCCAGCGCTAGACAGGGCCCTTATGGCTACACCTTC. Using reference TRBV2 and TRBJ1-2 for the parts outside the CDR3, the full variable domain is EPEVTQTPSHQVTQMGQEVILRCVPISNHLYFYWYRQILGQKVEFLVSFYNNEISEKSEIFDDQFSVERPDGSNFTLKIRSTKLEDSAMYFCASARQGPYGYTFGSGTRLTVV.

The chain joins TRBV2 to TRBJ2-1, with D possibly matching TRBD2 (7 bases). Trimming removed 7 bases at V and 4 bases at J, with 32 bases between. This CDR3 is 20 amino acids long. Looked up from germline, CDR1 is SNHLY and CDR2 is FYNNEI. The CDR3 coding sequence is TGTGCCAGCATCCGAGAGGCGGAAGACAGAAGGGGGGGCCAATACAATGAGCAGTTCTTC. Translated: CASIREAEDRRGGQYNEQFF.

The CDR3 coding sequence is TGTGCCAGTAGTATGGCCCAGGGCGGCTCCTACAATGAGCAGTTCTTC. Translated: CASSMAQGGSYNEQFF. The rearrangement links TRBV19 to TRBJ2-1; perhaps TRBD1 as D (5 bases). Per germline, CDR1 LNHDA and CDR2 SQIVND (reference sequence). The CDR3 totals 16 residues. The V end was cut by 3 bases, the J end by 0 bases, with 12 bases between.

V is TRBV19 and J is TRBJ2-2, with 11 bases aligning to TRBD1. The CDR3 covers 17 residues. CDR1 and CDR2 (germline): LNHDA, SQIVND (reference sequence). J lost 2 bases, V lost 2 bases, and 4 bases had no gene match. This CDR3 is CASSINGQGANTGELFF. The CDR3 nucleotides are TGTGCCAGTAGTATAAATGGACAGGGGGCTAACACCGGGGAGCTGTTTTTT.

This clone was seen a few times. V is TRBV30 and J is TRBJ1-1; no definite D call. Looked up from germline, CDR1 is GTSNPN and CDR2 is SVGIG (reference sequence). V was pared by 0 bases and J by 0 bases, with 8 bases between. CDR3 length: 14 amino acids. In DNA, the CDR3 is TGTGCCTGGAGTGTAGCGGGAATGAACACTGAAGCTTTCTTT. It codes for CAWSVAGMNTEAFF. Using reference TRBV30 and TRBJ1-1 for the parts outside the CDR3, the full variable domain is SQTIHQWPATLVQPVGSPLSLECTVEGTSNPNLYWYRQAAGRGLQLLFYSVGIGQISSEVPQNLSASRPQDRQFILSSKKLLLSDSGFYLCAWSVAGMNTEAFFGQGTRLTVV.

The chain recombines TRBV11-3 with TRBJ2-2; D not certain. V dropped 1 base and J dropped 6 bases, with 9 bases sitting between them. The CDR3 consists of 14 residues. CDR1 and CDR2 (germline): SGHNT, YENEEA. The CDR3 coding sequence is TGTGCCAGCAGCTTAGCTTCTCTGTCCGGGGAGCTGTTTTTT. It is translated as CASSLASLSGELFF.

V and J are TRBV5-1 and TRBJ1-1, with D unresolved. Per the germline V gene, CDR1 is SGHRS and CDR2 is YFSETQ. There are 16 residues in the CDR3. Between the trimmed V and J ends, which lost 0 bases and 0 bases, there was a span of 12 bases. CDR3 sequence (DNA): TGCGCCAGCAGCTTGGGGTTGGCACCTTTGAACACTGAAGCTTTCTTT. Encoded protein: CASSLGLAPLNTEAFF.

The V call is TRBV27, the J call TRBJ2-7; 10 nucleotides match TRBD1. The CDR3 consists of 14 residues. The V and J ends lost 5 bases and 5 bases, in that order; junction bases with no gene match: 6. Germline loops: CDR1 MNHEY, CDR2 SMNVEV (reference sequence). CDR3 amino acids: CASSRQGAPDEQYF. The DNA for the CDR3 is TGTGCCAGCAGTCGACAGGGGGCGCCGGACGAGCAGTACTTC.

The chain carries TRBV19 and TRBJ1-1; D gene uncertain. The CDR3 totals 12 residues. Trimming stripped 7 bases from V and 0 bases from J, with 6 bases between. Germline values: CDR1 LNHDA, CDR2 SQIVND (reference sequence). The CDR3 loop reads CASMALNTEAFF. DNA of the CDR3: TGTGCCAGTATGGCATTGAACACTGAAGCTTTCTTT.

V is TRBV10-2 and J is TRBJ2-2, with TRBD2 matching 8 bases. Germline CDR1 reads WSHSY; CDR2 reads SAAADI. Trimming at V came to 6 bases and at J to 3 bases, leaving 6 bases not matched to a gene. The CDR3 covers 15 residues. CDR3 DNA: TGCGCCAGCAGGGCTAGCGGGTTCGACACCGGGGAGCTGTTTTTT. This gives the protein CASRASGFDTGELFF.

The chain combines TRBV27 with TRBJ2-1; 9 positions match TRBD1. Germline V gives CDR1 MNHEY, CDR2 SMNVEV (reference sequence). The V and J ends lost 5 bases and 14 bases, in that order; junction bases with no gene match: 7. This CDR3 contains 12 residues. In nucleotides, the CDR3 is TGTGCCAGCAGTGACCGGGACAGGGCGGAGTTCTTC. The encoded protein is CASSDRDRAEFF.

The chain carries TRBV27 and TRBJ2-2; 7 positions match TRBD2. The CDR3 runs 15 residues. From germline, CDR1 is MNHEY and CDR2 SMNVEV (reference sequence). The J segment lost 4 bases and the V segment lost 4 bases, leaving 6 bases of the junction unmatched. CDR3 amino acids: CASSYRGVGTGELFF. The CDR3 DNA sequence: TGTGCCAGCAGTTACCGGGGGGTGGGCACCGGGGAGCTGTTTTTT.

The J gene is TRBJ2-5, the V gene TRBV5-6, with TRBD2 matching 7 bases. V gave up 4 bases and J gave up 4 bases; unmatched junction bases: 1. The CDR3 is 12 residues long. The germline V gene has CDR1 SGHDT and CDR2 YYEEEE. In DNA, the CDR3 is TGTGCCAGCAGCGGGAGGGGAGAGACCCAGTACTTC. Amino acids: CASSGRGETQYF.

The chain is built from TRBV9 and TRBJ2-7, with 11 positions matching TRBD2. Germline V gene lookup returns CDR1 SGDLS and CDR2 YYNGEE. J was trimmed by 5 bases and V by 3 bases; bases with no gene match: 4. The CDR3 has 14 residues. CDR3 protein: CASSATSGIDEQYF. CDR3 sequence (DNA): TGTGCCAGCAGCGCGACTAGCGGGATCGACGAGCAGTACTTC.

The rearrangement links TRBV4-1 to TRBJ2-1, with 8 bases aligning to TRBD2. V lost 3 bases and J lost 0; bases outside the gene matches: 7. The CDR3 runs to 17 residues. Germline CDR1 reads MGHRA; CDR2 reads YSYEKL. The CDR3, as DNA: TGCGCCAGCAGCCATACTAGCGGTAAGCTCTCCTACAATGAGCAGTTCTTC. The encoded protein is CASSHTSGKLSYNEQFF.

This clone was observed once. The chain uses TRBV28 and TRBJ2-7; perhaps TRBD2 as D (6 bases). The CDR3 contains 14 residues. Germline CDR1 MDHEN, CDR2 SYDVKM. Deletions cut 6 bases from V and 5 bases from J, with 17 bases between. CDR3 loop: CASSFGGERNEQYF. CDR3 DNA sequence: TGTGCCAGCAGCTTCGGGGGAGAAAGAAACGAGCAGTACTTC.

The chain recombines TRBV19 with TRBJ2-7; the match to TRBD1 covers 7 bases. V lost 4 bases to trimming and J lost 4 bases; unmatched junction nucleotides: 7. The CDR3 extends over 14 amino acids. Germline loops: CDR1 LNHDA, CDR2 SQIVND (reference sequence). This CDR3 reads CASSKTGVGYEQYF. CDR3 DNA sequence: TGTGCCAGTAGTAAAACAGGGGTCGGATACGAGCAGTACTTC.

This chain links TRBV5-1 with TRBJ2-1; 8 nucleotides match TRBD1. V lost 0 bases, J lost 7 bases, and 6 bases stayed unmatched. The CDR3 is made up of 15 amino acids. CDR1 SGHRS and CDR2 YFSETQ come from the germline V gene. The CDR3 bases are TGCGCCAGCAGCTTGGTAGGGACAGGAGGGAATGAGCAGTTCTTC. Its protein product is CASSLVGTGGNEQFF.

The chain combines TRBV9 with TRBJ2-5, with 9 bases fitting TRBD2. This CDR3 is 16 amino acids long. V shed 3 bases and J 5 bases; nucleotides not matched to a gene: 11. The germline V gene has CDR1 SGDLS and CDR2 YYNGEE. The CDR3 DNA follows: TGTGCCAGCAGCGAACCTCTGGTAGCGGGAGTGGAGACCCAGTACTTC. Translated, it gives CASSEPLVAGVETQYF.

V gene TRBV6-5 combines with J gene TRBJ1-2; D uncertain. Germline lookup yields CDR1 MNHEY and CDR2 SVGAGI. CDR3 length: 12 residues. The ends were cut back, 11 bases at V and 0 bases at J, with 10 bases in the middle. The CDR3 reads CAVSAANYGYTF. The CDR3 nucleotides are TGTGCCGTCAGCGCAGCTAACTATGGCTACACCTTC.

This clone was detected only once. In DNA, the CDR3 is TGTGCCAGCAGCCGAGCGCCGGGACTAGCGGGAGAAGAGACCCAGTACTTC. It is translated as CASSRAPGLAGEETQYF. This sequence joins TRBV4-2 and TRBJ2-5; 14 nucleotides agree with TRBD2. Germline trimming cut 4 bases from V and 3 bases from J; bases unmatched to any gene: 7. CDR1 is LGHNA and CDR2 is YNFKEQ in the germline V gene. The CDR3 has 17 residues.

CDR3 DNA: TGTGCCTGGAGTGGTGGGCTAGCGGGAGGTGGCAAAAACATTCAGTACTTC. This encodes CAWSGGLAGGGKNIQYF. The chain combines TRBV30 with TRBJ2-4, with 11 bases fitting TRBD2. There are 17 residues in the CDR3. The J segment lost 3 bases and the V segment lost 1 base, leaving 8 bases of the junction unmatched. Germline V gene lookup returns CDR1 GTSNPN and CDR2 SVGIG (reference sequence). Full variable domain (outside the CDR3, taken from reference TRBV30 and TRBJ2-4): SQTIHQWPATLVQPVGSPLSLECTVEGTSNPNLYWYRQAAGRGLQLLFYSVGIGQISSEVPQNLSASRPQDRQFILSSKKLLLSDSGFYLCAWSGGLAGGGKNIQYFGAGTRLSVL.

The CDR3 loop reads CASSGRTSGRALVYEQYF. As DNA, the CDR3 is TGTGCCAGCAGTGGGCGGACTAGCGGGAGGGCCCTTGTATACGAGCAGTACTTC. V gene TRBV6-1 combines with J gene TRBJ2-7, with 15 positions matching TRBD2. The germline V gene has CDR1 MNHNS and CDR2 SASEGT. The CDR3 has 18 amino acids. V shed 4 bases, J shed 4 bases, and the junction held 11 bases outside the gene matches.

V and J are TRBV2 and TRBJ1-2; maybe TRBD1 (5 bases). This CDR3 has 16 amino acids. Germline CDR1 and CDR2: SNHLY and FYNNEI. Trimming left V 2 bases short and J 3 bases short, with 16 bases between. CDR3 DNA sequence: TGTGCCAGCAGTGAAAGTCGTTCAGGGTGGGACTATGGCTACACCTTC. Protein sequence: CASSESRSGWDYGYTF.

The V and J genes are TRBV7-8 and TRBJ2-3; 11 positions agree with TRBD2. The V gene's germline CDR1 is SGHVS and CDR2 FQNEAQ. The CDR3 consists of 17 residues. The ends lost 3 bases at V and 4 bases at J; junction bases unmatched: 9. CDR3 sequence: CASSLFSGRALSDTQYF. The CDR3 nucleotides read TGTGCCAGCAGCTTGTTTAGCGGGAGGGCCCTTTCAGATACGCAGTATTTT.

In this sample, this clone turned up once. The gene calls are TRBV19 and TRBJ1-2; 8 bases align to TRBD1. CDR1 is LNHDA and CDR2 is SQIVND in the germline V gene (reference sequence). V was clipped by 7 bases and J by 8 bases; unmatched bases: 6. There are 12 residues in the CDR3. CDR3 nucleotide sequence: TGTGCCAGTAATGACAGGGGTTCCGGCTACACCTTC. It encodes CASNDRGSGYTF.

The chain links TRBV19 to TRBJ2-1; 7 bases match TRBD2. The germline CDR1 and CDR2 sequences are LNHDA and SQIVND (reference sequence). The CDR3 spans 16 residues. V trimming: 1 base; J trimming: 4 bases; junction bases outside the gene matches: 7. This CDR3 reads CASSIVAGVVYNEQFF. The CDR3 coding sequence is TGTGCCAGTAGTATAGTGGCGGGAGTCGTATACAATGAGCAGTTCTTC.